This T cell receptor (beta chain) stems from a study of naive and memory T cell subsets. Study-level points and caveats: TCR abundance followed a power law differing between naive and memory subsets.

This clonotype was detected a few times. Its specificity is unknown. The length of the CDR3 is 12 residues. Germline CDR1 and CDR2: SQVTM and ANQGSEA. Trimming removed 7 bases from V and 4 bases from J; junction bases left unmatched: 6. Both TRBC1 and TRBC2 were covered by a beta constant-region primer of two equimolar oligonucleotides. TCRdb fed the UMI-ligation and nested PCR reads into MiXCR, producing one record per CDR3 protein. The table lists 75,000 to 85,000 distinct CDR3 sequences, over 10% of them singletons. Sequenced material: central memory CD4+ T cells from blood. The sequence derives from a human donor in good health. V and J are TRBV29-1 and TRBJ1-2; 7 bases are shared with TRBD1. CDR3 nucleotides: TGCAGCGCCTTCGGACAGGCCTATGGCTACACCTTC. This codes for CSAFGQAYGYTF.